This T cell receptor (beta chain) comes out of a study of shared T cell receptors in the human thymus. Assay: immunoSEQ multiplex PCR; the TCRdb copy retains only in-frame clones and omits some. The table lists over 450,000 clones, approximately 78% of them singletons. J lost 6 bases, V lost 5 bases, and 9 bases had no gene match. The CDR3 runs to 15 residues. The germline V gene has CDR1 SEHNR and CDR2 FQNEAQ (reference sequence). The same data also contributed to another study, on human thymus T cells. From that second work: Healthy Finnish infants undergoing corrective surgery for congenital heart defects were the donors. Corrective heart surgery yielded the resections from which the thymus tissue came.

The sample comprised thymocytes. The source is a boy under two years old with a congenital heart defect. This rearrangement joins TRBV7-9 to TRBJ2-7; 11 positions match TRBD1. CDR3 in amino acids: CASSTRDRGDGEQYF. CDR3 sequence (DNA): TGTGCCAGCAGCACCCGGGACAGGGGGGATGGCGAGCAGTACTTC.